Sequencing of this TCR beta chain was carried out in a study of blood T cell repertoires in COVID-19. Study-wide context: T cells, B-cell-depleted T cells, or PBMCs supplied cDNA or gDNA.

Clones were read by immunoSEQ multiplex PCR, and TCRdb kept only the in-frame ones, dropping some. The sample lists roughly 60,000 clones; approximately 84% were seen once. Germline V gene lookup returns CDR1 SGHTA and CDR2 FQGNSA. V shed 2 bases and J shed 7 bases, with 17 bases lying between them. The CDR3 extends over 15 amino acids. The clonotype originates from a man aged 55-75 years with acute or convalescent COVID-19. The chain recombines TRBV7-2 with TRBJ1-2; perhaps TRBD1 as D (5 bases). The sample was peripheral blood. The CDR3 nucleotides are TGTGCCAGCAGCTTAATTGCCCAAGGGGCGCGTGGCTACACCTTC. Translated, it gives CASSLIAQGARGYTF.